The 30 T cell receptor beta chains below were found in one sample sequenced in a study of response to subunit inactivated influenza vaccine. TCRdb fed the RT-PCR reads into MiXCR, producing one record per CDR3 protein. The table lists about 170,000 distinct CDR3 sequences, about 10% of them singletons. Material: CD8+ T cells sorted from PBMCs, obtained around 25 months after vaccination. These receptors were obtained from a man in his fifties or sixties who received an inactivated influenza vaccine.

The V and J genes are TRBV12-3 or TRBV12-4 and TRBJ2-5; TRBD1 matches at 8 bases. The CDR3 has 16 amino acids. V lost 5 bases to trimming and J lost 1 base; unmatched junction nucleotides: 9. CDR3 sequence: CASSPAGRGLQETQYF. CDR3 coding DNA: TGTGCCAGCAGTCCAGCGGGCAGGGGGCTCCAAGAGACCCAGTACTTC.

This clonotype has more than one count but fewer than ten. The chain recombines TRBV7-8 with TRBJ2-3; 10 bases map to TRBD1. CDR1 is SGHVS, CDR2 FQNEAQ, per germline. V shed 5 bases and J 2 bases; nucleotides not matched to a gene: 10. This CDR3 is 17 amino acids long. The CDR3 spells CASSPHRDRGATDTQYF. In DNA, the CDR3 is TGTGCCAGCAGCCCCCATCGGGACAGGGGTGCCACAGATACGCAGTATTTT.

This chain connects TRBV6-2 or TRBV6-3 to TRBJ2-7; D gene unclear. The CDR3 covers 12 residues. Trimming removed 2 bases from V and 7 bases from J, with 9 bases in between. Germline CDR1 MNHEY, CDR2 SVGEGT. The CDR3 sequence is CASSYGYGEQYF. The CDR3 DNA reads as TGTGCCAGCAGTTACGGGTACGGGGAGCAGTACTTC.

This clonotype occurred a few times. V is TRBV12-3 or TRBV12-4 and J is TRBJ2-4; D is perhaps TRBD2 (5 bases). This CDR3 has 14 residues. Trimming removed 3 bases at V and 8 bases at J, with 14 bases between. CDR3 nucleotide sequence: TGTGCCAGCAGTTTCTGGCCTGCCGGGGACATTCAGTACTTC. Residues: CASSFWPAGDIQYF.

This clonotype occurred a few times. This chain connects TRBV12-3 or TRBV12-4 to TRBJ1-5; the match to TRBD1 covers 7 bases. The CDR3 runs 13 residues. Unmatched junction bases numbered 5, after V lost 6 bases and J lost 6 bases. The CDR3 DNA sequence: TGTGCCAGCAGCGCAGGGGGTATTCAGCCCCAGCATTTT. As protein: CASSAGGIQPQHF.

This sequence joins TRBV28 and TRBJ2-2; 7 bases match TRBD1. Trimming at V came to 3 bases and at J to 2 bases, leaving 6 bases not matched to a gene. The CDR3 covers 16 residues. In germline, CDR1 is MDHEN, CDR2 SYDVKM. For the CDR3, the DNA is TGTGCCAGCAGTTTGGGACAGACGCACAACACCGGGGAGCTGTTTTTT. It specifies CASSLGQTHNTGELFF. Complete variable domain (other parts from reference TRBV28 and TRBJ2-2): DVKVTQSSRYLVKRTGEKVFLECVQDMDHENMFWYRQDPGLGLRLIYFSYDVKMKEKGDIPEGYSVSREKKERFSLILESASTNQTSMYLCASSLGQTHNTGELFFGEGSRLTVL.

This clonotype appeared a few times. The CDR3 nucleotides are TGTGCCAGCAGCGTAACTAGCGGGGGGTACGAGCAGTACTTC. Translated: CASSVTSGGYEQYF. V usage is TRBV7-2 and J usage is TRBJ2-7, with 12 nucleotides matching TRBD2. This CDR3 is 14 amino acids long. V was clipped by 5 bases and J by 4 bases; unmatched bases: 3. Germline CDR1 reads SGHTA; CDR2 reads FQGNSA.

The rearrangement links TRBV7-2 to TRBJ1-1; no clear D. Trimming removed 5 bases from V and 1 base from J, with 8 bases in between. This CDR3 region has 13 residues. CDR1 SGHTA and CDR2 FQGNSA come from the germline V gene. CDR3 in DNA: TGTGCCAGCAGCCGACACTGGAACACTGAAGCTTTCTTT. It codes for CASSRHWNTEAFF.

The chain carries TRBV24-1 and TRBJ2-1, with 10 bases fitting TRBD2. Germline V CDR1 and CDR2: KGHDR, SFDVKD. The V and J ends lost 4 bases and 7 bases, in that order; junction bases with no gene match: 6. The CDR3 totals 15 residues. The CDR3 reads CATSEARLAGNEQFF. The CDR3 nucleotides are TGTGCCACCAGTGAAGCCAGACTAGCGGGTAATGAGCAGTTCTTC.

This clonotype was counted ten times or more. The chain recombines TRBV7-2 with TRBJ2-7; the match to TRBD2 covers 14 bases. This CDR3 comprises 17 residues. V shed 5 bases, J shed 2 bases, and the junction held 8 bases outside the gene matches. Germline CDR1 is SGHTA and CDR2 is FQGNSA. The CDR3: CASSTPGLAGVPYEQYF. The CDR3 nucleotides read TGTGCCAGCAGCACGCCGGGACTAGCGGGAGTCCCCTACGAGCAGTACTTC.

With regard to this clonotype: Compared with germline, one end of the junction differs, possibly owing to a read error. J is TRBJ2-3 and V is TRBV29-1, with D unclear. Per germline, CDR1 SQVTM and CDR2 ANQGSEA. CDR3 size: 11 residues. The CDR3 sequence is CSAEITDTQYF. CDR3 DNA: TGCAGCGCTGAAATCACAGATACGCAGTATTTT.

This clonotype was recorded a few times. The chain combines TRBV12-3 or TRBV12-4 with TRBJ2-1, with 11 bases aligning to TRBD2. The CDR3 extends over 14 amino acids. With V trimmed by 8 bases and J by 8 bases, 8 bases remained unmatched. In nucleotides, the CDR3 is TGTGCCAGCCGGACTAGCGGGCTAGTCCATGAGCAGTTCTTC. This sequence encodes CASRTSGLVHEQFF.

This chain links TRBV9 with TRBJ2-7; the D gene could be TRBD1 or TRBD2 (6 bases each). CDR3 length: 13 amino acids. V was trimmed by 4 bases and J by 5 bases, leaving 13 bases between them. CDR1 and CDR2 (germline): SGDLS, YYNGEE. CDR3 sequence reads: CASSQGTVDEQYF. The CDR3 DNA reads TGTGCCAGCAGCCAGGGGACTGTGGACGAGCAGTACTTC.

CDR3 nucleotides: TGTGCCAGTACCCCGGGACCCAGCTACGAGCAGTACTTC. This translates into CASTPGPSYEQYF. The J gene is TRBJ2-7, the V gene TRBV19; D may match TRBD1 or TRBD2 (5 bases each). Germline CDR1 is LNHDA and CDR2 is SQIVND (reference sequence). The CDR3 has 13 amino acids. V was clipped by 7 bases and J by 3 bases, with 13 bases between them.

V is TRBV20-1 and J is TRBJ2-1, with 10 nucleotides matching TRBD2. The V gene end was trimmed by 0 bases and the J gene end by 8 bases; junction bases not matched to a gene: 4. Germline lookup yields CDR1 DFQATT and CDR2 SNEGSKA (reference sequence). The CDR3 contains 14 residues. The CDR3 coding sequence is TGCAGTGCTAGAGACTTGACTAGCGGGTATGAGCAGTTCTTC. Translation: CSARDLTSGYEQFF.

This clonotype was recorded a few times. J is TRBJ2-4 and V is TRBV11-2; 7 bases fit TRBD2. The junction had 9 bases not matched to a gene; V was cut back by 1 base and J by 0 bases. The CDR3 runs to 18 residues. Germline values: CDR1 SGHAT, CDR2 FQNNGV. This chain's CDR3 is CASSLGPAGDLAKNIQYF. CDR3 in DNA: TGTGCCAGCAGCTTAGGTCCCGCGGGGGATCTAGCCAAAAACATTCAGTACTTC.

This clonotype was observed many times. The chain couples TRBV9 to TRBJ1-5, with 9 nucleotides matching TRBD1. V shed 0 bases, J shed 6 bases, and the junction held 4 bases outside the gene matches. This CDR3 spans 15 amino acids. Germline V gene lookup returns CDR1 SGDLS and CDR2 YYNGEE. The CDR3 sequence: CASSVDSGQGQPQHF. In nucleotides, the CDR3 is TGTGCCAGCAGCGTAGATTCGGGACAGGGTCAGCCCCAGCATTTT. Based on the CDR3 plus reference TRBV9 and TRBJ1-5, the full variable domain is DSGVTQTPKHLITATGQRVTLRCSPRSGDLSVYWYQQSLDQGLQFLIQYYNGEERAKGNILERFSAQQFPDLHSELNLSSLELGDSALYFCASSVDSGQGQPQHFGDGTRLSIL.

V usage is TRBV4-3 and J usage is TRBJ2-1; TRBD2 matches 11 bases. Germline loops: CDR1 LGHNA, CDR2 YSLEER. The CDR3 has 16 residues. With 1 base clipped from V and 8 bases from J, the junction kept 7 bases outside the gene matches. CDR3 sequence: CASSQAGLAVFDEQFF. CDR3 nucleotide sequence: TGCGCCAGCAGCCAAGCGGGACTAGCGGTTTTTGATGAGCAGTTCTTC.

This clonotype has just a few counts. This rearrangement joins TRBV10-3 to TRBJ2-2, with 15 bases lining up with TRBD2. The length of the CDR3 is 18 residues. Per germline, CDR1 ENHRY and CDR2 SYGVKD. V shed 9 bases and J 2 bases; nucleotides not matched to a gene: 10. The CDR3 DNA sequence: TGTGCCATTCTCTTCTCGGGACTAGCGGGAGGAAACACCGGGGAGCTGTTTTTT. Encoded protein: CAILFSGLAGGNTGELFF.

The chain carries TRBV5-6 and TRBJ2-5, with D uncertain. The CDR3 runs to 14 residues. CDR1 SGHDT and CDR2 YYEEEE come from the germline V gene. V was clipped by 0 bases and J by 3 bases, with 9 bases between them. Written as DNA, the CDR3 is TGTGCCAGCAGCTTGGCCCTCGGAGAAGAGACCCAGTACTTC. Its protein product is CASSLALGEETQYF.

This clonotype came up a few times. The chain uses TRBV2 and TRBJ2-7; 7 nucleotides line up with TRBD2. V shed 4 bases and J 3 bases; nucleotides not matched to a gene: 3. The CDR3 contains 13 residues. Per germline, CDR1 SNHLY and CDR2 FYNNEI. For the CDR3, the DNA is TGTGCCAGCAGTGGCGGGAGAGGCTACGAGCAGTACTTC. This sequence encodes CASSGGRGYEQYF.

This sequence joins TRBV3-1 and TRBJ2-5; 8 bases line up with TRBD2. Germline V gene lookup returns CDR1 LGHDT and CDR2 YNNKEL (reference sequence). The CDR3 is 19 residues long. After removal of 6 bases from V and 2 bases from J, the junction contained 20 bases not matched to a gene. CDR3 sequence reads: CASRKLTYQERGQQETQYF. The DNA of the CDR3 is TGTGCCAGCAGAAAATTGACGTATCAAGAGCGGGGGCAACAAGAGACCCAGTACTTC.

This clonotype has only a few counts. The V and J genes are TRBV5-1 and TRBJ1-1; TRBD1 aligns across 12 bases. Losses at the gene ends were 4 bases for V and 4 bases for J; bases not matched to a gene: 14. The CDR3 is 18 residues long. Per germline, CDR1 SGHRS and CDR2 YFSETQ. CDR3 sequence (DNA): TGCGCCAGCAGCCACTACGGCCCGGGACAGGGGGCCCTCACTGAAGCTTTCTTT. Translation: CASSHYGPGQGALTEAFF. The complete variable domain, with remaining parts taken from reference TRBV5-1 and TRBJ1-1, reads KAGVTQTPRYLIKTRGQQVTLSCSPISGHRSVSWYQQTPGQGLQFLFEYFSETQRNKGNFPGRFSGRQFSNSRSEMNVSTLELGDSALYLCASSHYGPGQGALTEAFFGQGTRLTVV.

The table lists this clonotype with a few counts. The V gene is TRBV9, the J gene TRBJ2-1; D may be TRBD1 (5 bases). The V end lost 3 bases, the J end lost 9 bases, and 19 bases lay between the germline ends. This CDR3 region has 15 residues. In germline, CDR1 is SGDLS, CDR2 YYNGEE. CDR3 region: CASSAGGQGIGEQFF. As DNA, the CDR3 is TGTGCCAGCAGCGCAGGTGGGCAGGGAATAGGTGAGCAGTTCTTC.

Only a few counts were recorded for this clonotype. The rearrangement links TRBV10-3 to TRBJ2-1, with 10 bases fitting TRBD2. With 5 bases clipped from V and 4 bases from J, the junction kept 5 bases outside the gene matches. CDR3 size: 15 residues. In germline, CDR1 is ENHRY, CDR2 SYGVKD. This CDR3 is CAISSGTSVYNEQFF. The CDR3 DNA sequence: TGTGCCATCAGTTCCGGGACTAGCGTATACAATGAGCAGTTCTTC.

Many counts were recorded for this clonotype. V usage is TRBV4-3 and J usage is TRBJ1-4; TRBD1 matches at 7 bases. V lost 0 bases, J lost 11 bases, and 9 bases stayed unmatched. This CDR3 contains 15 residues. Germline V gives CDR1 LGHNA, CDR2 YSLEER. The CDR3 DNA follows: TGCGCCAGCAGCCAAGAACCAGTCGACAGGGATAAACTGTTTTTT. Translated, it gives CASSQEPVDRDKLFF.

The chain uses TRBV20-1 and TRBJ2-4, with D possibly being TRBD1 or TRBD2 (5 bases each). V lost 6 bases and J lost 1, with 31 bases in between. The CDR3 has 20 residues. Germline V lookup: CDR1 DFQATT, CDR2 SNEGSKA (reference sequence). The CDR3 reads CSAENGAPSSSWGAKNIQYF. The CDR3 DNA sequence: TGCAGTGCCGAAAACGGGGCCCCTAGCTCCTCCTGGGGGGCCAAAAACATTCAGTACTTC.

This clonotype was recorded at least ten times. The chain is built from TRBV15 and TRBJ2-7, with D possibly called TRBD1 or TRBD2 (6 bases each). V was shortened by 1 base and J by 4 bases, with 11 bases between the two germline ends. This CDR3 spans 14 amino acids. Germline V gives CDR1 LNHNV, CDR2 YYDKDF (reference sequence). This chain's CDR3 is CATSRVGGGYEQYF. The CDR3 DNA follows: TGTGCCACCAGCAGAGTCGGGGGCGGTTACGAGCAGTACTTC.

The chain combines TRBV28 with TRBJ2-3; D gene ambiguous. V shed 5 bases and J shed 1 base, with 13 bases lying between them. The CDR3 length is 15 residues. CDR1 MDHEN and CDR2 SYDVKM come from the germline V gene. The CDR3 bases are TGTGCCAGCAGTCCTCGGGCAACTGGCACAGATACGCAGTATTTT. Translation: CASSPRATGTDTQYF.

The chain uses TRBV11-2 and TRBJ2-7; TRBD2 is a possible D gene (6 bases). This CDR3 comprises 13 residues. Trimming removed 1 base at V and 3 bases at J, with 7 bases between. CDR1 is SGHAT and CDR2 is FQNNGV in the germline V gene. CDR3 sequence reads: CASSLGLVYEQYF. DNA of the CDR3: TGTGCCAGCAGCTTAGGACTAGTCTACGAGCAGTACTTC.